The entry that follows covers one TCR beta chain sequence. CDR1 is SEHNR, CDR2 FQNEAQ, per germline (reference sequence). This CDR3 is built from 13 residues. The ends were cut back, 1 base at V and 3 bases at J, with 7 bases in the middle. Profiling relied on immunoSEQ multiplex PCR, and the TCRdb table lists in-frame clones only, not all of them. The sample includes about 180,000 clones, roughly 91% of them seen just once. This record comes from a study of T cell responses to AZD1222 COVID-19 vaccine. The source was peripheral blood, collected 28 days after the second AZD1222 dose. The origin of this receptor is an adult who received the AZD1222 COVID-19 vaccine. This chain links TRBV7-9 with TRBJ2-7; D gene uncertain. In DNA, the CDR3 is TGTGCCAGCAGCTTAGGCCCAGACTACGAGCAGTACTTC. Translation: CASSLGPDYEQYF.